The text below deals with one T cell receptor (beta chain). Its antigen remains undetermined. Per-nucleotide qualities are absent, and no much larger clonotype sits a single base away. The source of the sample is a study of T cells after yellow fever vaccination (dated by TCRdb to between 2018 and 2020). Study-level background: The SMART-Seq v4 Ultra Low Input RNA kit was used to prepare libraries from fractions with low cell numbers. To track T-cell clones before and after primary and booster YFV17D yellow fever vaccination, bulk TCR alpha and beta repertoires were sequenced longitudinally. Two healthy male donors, one aged 18 to 30 and one aged 30 to 40 years, made up the cohort. Blood was drawn at multiple timepoints before and after primary and secondary immunization, with bulk PBMC replicates and cell subsets isolated.

V is trimmed back by 6 bases and J by 6 bases, and the junction contains 8 bases that no gene match accounts for. CDR1 MNHNS and CDR2 SASEGT were looked up in the germline V gene. The CDR3, cysteine through phenylalanine, is 14 amino acids long. Kept here is only the CDR3 DNA, which spans 42 bases and is read in frame from base 1. Study-wide findings and limitations: Most clones expanded after primary vaccination were re-detected after the booster (approximately 96% of CD4 and more than 70% of CD8), suggesting broad memory maintenance. The secondary T-cell response was found to be weaker but faster than the primary response, with a peak reached on day 5 rather than on day 15. A small fraction of clonotypes appeared in both the CD4 and CD8 compartments, likely as a result of convergent recombination. Computational filtering was needed because FACS-sorted repertoires could contain abundant contaminating clonotypes from the bulk population. Because the study included only a couple of donors, the extent to which the findings can be generalized is limited.

TCR cDNA was synthesized by 5'RACE template switching, through which a universal primer site and unique molecular identifiers were introduced. cDNA synthesis was primed from both the TCR alpha and TCR beta constant segments. Library amplification involved two PCR steps, and the second step added sample barcodes and sequencing adapters. Libraries were sequenced on Illumina HiSeq 2500 (2x100 bp) or NovaSeq (2x150 bp). The source study handled its data this way. Reads were demultiplexed and collapsed into UMI consensus sequences with MIGEC, and V(D)J alignment was performed with MiXCR. Vaccine-responding clonotypes were defined with edgeR using replicate PBMC samples, requiring FDR below 0.01 and a log2 fold change above 5 up to day 15. Each bulk clonotype received a CD4 or CD8 identity based on whether the sequenced CD4 or CD8 repertoire contained that clonotype at higher abundance. The public reads were reprocessed in TCRdb via fastp at Q25 and MiXCR, keeping in-frame beta chains. Rows merge per CDR3 protein into single entries with the most common DNA and genes. The V and J calls, along with clone size, are taken from TCRdb and not from the paper's own processing. For this sample the table gives about 340,000 distinct CDR3 sequences, of which 8.7% were detected only once. Of the sample, roughly 18% is held by the ten largest clones.

The treatment or condition label corresponds to: live attenuated yellow fever vaccine strain. At each blood-draw timepoint, two biological replicates of bulk PBMCs were collected. A standard Ficoll-Paque protocol was used to isolate PBMCs from peripheral blood. TriZol was used to extract RNA from bulk PBMCs, CD4 and CD8 fractions, and dextramer-positive and dextramer-negative fractions. This specimen consisted of PBMCs, obtained on the day of the first yellow fever vaccination. The receptor was isolated from a man between 18 and 29 years old who received the YFV17D yellow fever vaccine. The sequence links TRBV6-1 to TRBJ1-5, with TRBD1 identical over 7 junction bases. The CDR3 sequence is CASSQGGTAQPQHF. Read as DNA, the sequence is TGTGCCAGCAGCCAGGGGGGGACAGCTCAGCCCCAGCATTTT.